The clone carrying this TCR beta chain was recorded at least ten times. The sample is drawn from a study of T-cell reconstitution after alpha-beta-depleted transplantation in children. Looked up from germline, CDR1 is DFQATT and CDR2 is SNEGSKA (reference sequence). The CDR3 is made up of 14 amino acids. V lost 5 bases and J 3 bases, leaving 13 bases between the germline ends. Unique molecular identifiers were incorporated when the TCRbeta library was constructed. In TCRdb, the PCR reads were re-called with MiXCR into one record per CDR3 protein. The profile covers around 93,000 distinct CDR3 sequences, with 7% to 10% appearing a single time and just under 7% taken by the ten largest.

This specimen consisted of PBMCs from the stem cell graft donor, obtained from the stem cell graft. The clonotype comes from a human donor who donated a stem cell graft to a child with congenital amegakaryocytic thrombocytopenia. The chain joins TRBV20-1 to TRBJ1-4; D unclear. CDR3 sequence (DNA): TGCAGTGCTCGAAAGGGTGCAGCTAATGAAAAACTGTTTTTT. It codes for CSARKGAANEKLFF.